Following are 10 T cell receptor beta chains from one sample sequenced in a study of cytomegalovirus exposure and HLA in healthy donors. In the PCR, 60 Vbeta and 13 Jbeta primers were used. The table came from immunoSEQ multiplex PCR; TCRdb's copy has only in-frame clones and leaves some out. The sample includes approximately 130,000 clones, 81% of them seen just once. The sample taken for sequencing was PBMCs. The receptors stem from a man in his late teens or twenties in good health and CMV-seronegative.

This chain connects TRBV5-6 to TRBJ1-1; tentatively, D is TRBD1 (6 bases). The CDR3 loop spans 15 amino acids. The germline V and J ends were trimmed by 4 bases and 0 bases, with 13 bases remaining between them. Germline-derived CDR1 and CDR2 are SGHDT and YYEEEE. The CDR3 DNA follows: TGTGCCAGCAGCCGTCGACAGGCGCTGAACACTGAAGCTTTCTTT. Translating gives CASSRRQALNTEAFF.

The V and J genes are TRBV6-5 and TRBJ1-1; D is perhaps TRBD1 (6 bases). The V gene's germline CDR1 is MNHEY and CDR2 SVGAGI. V lost 6 bases and J lost 0, with 11 bases in between. This CDR3 spans 14 amino acids. CDR3 DNA: TGTGCCAGCAGCCGGACAGCTATGAACACTGAAGCTTTCTTT. It encodes CASSRTAMNTEAFF.

The chain carries TRBV7-8 and TRBJ2-7; weak D call: TRBD2 (5 bases). CDR1 and CDR2 from the germline V gene are SGHVS and FQNEAQ. There are 10 residues in the CDR3. V was trimmed by 5 bases and J by 7 bases, leaving 6 bases between them. The CDR3 spells CASSRGEQYF. The CDR3 coding sequence is TGTGCCAGCAGCCGAGGGGAGCAGTACTTC. The whole variable domain, filled in from reference TRBV7-8 and TRBJ2-7, reads GAGVSQSPRYKVAKRGQDVALRCDPISGHVSLFWYQQALGQGPEFLTYFQNEAQLDKSGLPSDRFFAERPEGSVSTLKIQRTQQEDSAVYLCASSRGEQYFGPGTRLTVT.

The chain has TRBV11-2 and TRBJ2-1, with D maybe TRBD2 (6 bases). Trimming cost V 7 bases and J 10 bases, with 17 bases left between them. There are 13 residues in the CDR3. Germline lookup yields CDR1 SGHAT and CDR2 FQNNGV. The CDR3 coding sequence is TGTGCCAGCATACTCGGGGAGGCGGGGGAGCAGTTCTTC. Amino acid sequence: CASILGEAGEQFF.

This chain uses TRBV6-4 with TRBJ1-6; D not certain. V was pared by 6 bases and J by 2 bases, with 14 bases between. CDR3 length: 16 residues. Per the germline V gene, CDR1 is MRHNA and CDR2 is SNTAGT. CDR3 nucleotide sequence: TGTGCCAGCAGCCCAGAGAGGGTAACCTATAATTCACCCCTCCACTTT. Amino acid sequence: CASSPERVTYNSPLHF.

The chain joins TRBV10-1 to TRBJ2-7; TRBD1 might be the D (5 bases). This CDR3 has 14 amino acids. Germline assignment: CDR1 WNHNN and CDR2 SYGVQD (reference sequence). The V end lost 5 bases, the J end lost 9 bases, and 20 bases lay between the germline ends. In nucleotides, the CDR3 is TGCGCCAGCAGTTGGGGCAGATCGGTTGATATGCAGTACTTC. This translates into CASSWGRSVDMQYF.

This clone was recorded once. This chain joins TRBV6-5 and TRBJ1-2; TRBD1 is a possible D gene (6 bases). The CDR3 contains 16 residues. CDR1 is MNHEY and CDR2 is SVGAGI in the germline V gene. The V end was cut by 4 bases, the J end by 0 bases, with 15 bases between. CDR3 bases: TGTGCCAGCAGTTCCCCGAGACAGGAGGCTAACTATGGCTACACCTTC. Its protein product is CASSSPRQEANYGYTF.

The sample holds one count of this clone. V is TRBV28 and J is TRBJ1-6; D is possibly TRBD1 (6 bases). V lost 2 bases, J lost 10 bases, and 18 bases lay in between. CDR3 length equals 16 residues. The germline V gene encodes CDR1 MDHEN and CDR2 SYDVKM. CDR3 region: CASSLPFSTGHSPLHF. The CDR3, as DNA: TGTGCCAGCAGTTTACCCTTCTCCACGGGACACTCACCCCTCCACTTT.

This sequence joins TRBV30 and TRBJ1-1; possible D gene TRBD1, 5 bases. Germline assignment: CDR1 GTSNPN and CDR2 SVGIG (reference sequence). V was cut by 7 bases and J by 4 bases, with 19 bases left in between. The CDR3 has 14 amino acids. The CDR3 here is CASRGVTMSTEAFF. Here the CDR3 DNA reads TGTGCCTCCCGGGGGGTCACGATGAGCACTGAAGCTTTCTTT.

The genes are TRBV9 and TRBJ1-2; no definite D call. CDR1 is SGDLS, CDR2 YYNGEE, per germline. The germline V and J ends were trimmed by 0 bases and 7 bases, with 10 bases remaining between them. There are 13 residues in the CDR3. CDR3 sequence reads: CASSVGGEVGYTF. The CDR3 DNA reads TGTGCCAGCAGCGTAGGTGGGGAGGTTGGCTACACCTTC.